Listed below are T cell receptor beta chains from one sample, sequenced in a study of cytomegalovirus exposure and HLA in healthy donors. Clones were sequenced by immunoSEQ multiplex PCR, and TCRdb holds only the in-frame ones, with some missing. The repertoire holds about 130,000 clones, with 75% to 90% as singletons. Sequenced material: PBMCs. All receptors derive from a woman in her thirties in good health and CMV-seropositive. Each CDR3 is given without its conserved first and last residue. The D gene is left open where the match is weak.

>-|TRBV4-2|TRBJ2-5
ASSQETGFQETQY
>-|TRBV5-7|TRBJ2-3
ASSFGHPTDTQY
>-|TRBV19|TRBJ1-1
ASRITRNTEAF
>TRBD1|TRBV2|TRBJ1-1
ASSERGLGTEAF
>-|TRBV5-8|TRBJ2-3
ASSFDINTDTQY
>-|TRBV7-9|TRBJ1-4
ASSFGSGEEKLF
>-|TRBV6-1|TRBJ1-2
ASSEGEGGYGYT
>-|TRBV4-1|TRBJ1-4
ASSHKEVLGGEKLF
>TRBD2|TRBV2|TRBJ2-5
ASNGGGDQETQY
>-|TRBV6-7|TRBJ2-2
ASNSNGELF
>TRBD1|TRBV2|TRBJ1-5
ASTYGQGDQPQH
>TRBD1|TRBV5-4|TRBJ2-1
ASSLAGRTGGSYNEQF
>TRBD2|TRBV5-1|TRBJ2-1
ASTLAGGPIIEQF
>-|TRBV2|TRBJ1-4
ASSEAREKLF
>-|TRBV5-1|TRBJ2-7
ASSLAAGIIPLYEQY
>-|TRBV28|TRBJ1-1
ASIADYNEAF
>TRBD1|TRBV5-4|TRBJ1-2
ASSWRQGNYGYT
>TRBD1|TRBV7-9|TRBJ2-1
ASSLNRGISYNEQF
>-|TRBV15|TRBJ1-5
ATSSAGWGNQPQH
>-|TRBV10-3|TRBJ1-1
AISLEADTEAF
>-|TRBV5-4|TRBJ1-1
ASSLVNRGNTEAF
>TRBD2|TRBV5-1|TRBJ2-7
ASSLVAGGYEQY
>-|TRBV6-1|TRBJ2-2
ASSEVQGGELF
>TRBD1|TRBV6-5|TRBJ2-1
ASRDRGFREQF
>TRBD1|TRBV28|TRBJ2-5
ASRGAGGPETQY
>TRBD1|TRBV2|TRBJ1-6
ASRGQGRNSPLH
>TRBD2|TRBV27|TRBJ2-2
ASSPHGGREKGELF
>-|TRBV7-9|TRBJ2-3
ASSGRHNTQY
>TRBD1|TRBV7-3|TRBJ1-2
ASSFTTGEGYT
>-|TRBV29-1|TRBJ2-5
SVENWHQETQY
>TRBD2|TRBV15|TRBJ2-1
ATSREGLALGEQF
>-|TRBV5-1|TRBJ2-5
ASSLQGFGETQY
>-|TRBV9|TRBJ2-3
ASLMEGGSADTQY
>-|TRBV10-3|TRBJ2-1
AISPGSILYDRYEQF
>-|TRBV28|TRBJ2-7
ASSSGSTYEQY
>-|TRBV28|TRBJ2-7
ASSLGGEAEQY
>TRBD2|TRBV27|TRBJ2-7
ASSLSPRTSGPTYEQY
>-|TRBV7-9|TRBJ2-7
ASSLNRRGASSYEQY
>-|TRBV6-5|TRBJ2-1
ASSYDRGYNEQF
>-|TRBV28|TRBJ2-3
ASGSPRDFSRDTQY
>-|TRBV5-4|TRBJ1-2
ASSLVGVLYGYT
>-|TRBV29-1|TRBJ1-2
SVAPGSNYGYT
>-|TRBV5-1|TRBJ2-1
ASGLEPLNEQF
>TRBD1|TRBV4-1|TRBJ2-1
ASSQEGRGLYNEQF
>TRBD1|TRBV18|TRBJ2-5
ASSPSGTGGETQY
>-|TRBV5-5|TRBJ1-1
ASSLTGGTEAF
>-|TRBV6-6|TRBJ2-7
ASSYSEIPYEQY